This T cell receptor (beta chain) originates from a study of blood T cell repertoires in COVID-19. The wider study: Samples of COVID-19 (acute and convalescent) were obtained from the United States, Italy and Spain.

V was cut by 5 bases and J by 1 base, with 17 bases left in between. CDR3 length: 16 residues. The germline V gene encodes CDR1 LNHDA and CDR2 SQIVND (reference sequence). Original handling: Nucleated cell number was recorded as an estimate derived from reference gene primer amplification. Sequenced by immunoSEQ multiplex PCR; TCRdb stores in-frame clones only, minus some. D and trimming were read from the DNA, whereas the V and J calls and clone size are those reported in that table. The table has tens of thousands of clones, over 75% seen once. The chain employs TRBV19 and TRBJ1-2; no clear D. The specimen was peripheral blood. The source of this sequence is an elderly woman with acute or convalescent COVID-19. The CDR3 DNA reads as TGTGCCAGTAGTGTACTTCCACCCGTCAATAACTATGGCTACACCTTC. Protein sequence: CASSVLPPVNNYGYTF.